Shown below are 27 T cell receptor beta chains from a single sample sequenced in a study of T cell repertoires in cytomegalovirus infection. No antigen is known for these receptors. MiXCR, run by TCRdb on the reads, gives a single entry per CDR3 protein. The table records approximately 1,000,000 distinct CDR3 sequences, approximately 33% of them present only once. The sample in question was cultured CD8+ T cells from PBMCs, obtained from culture after CMV antigen stimulation. All receptors come from a human donor in good health (CMV status not recorded). Some clones in this sample may be carry-over from other donors' samples.

This clonotype has only a few counts. The chain carries TRBV27 and TRBJ2-1; D is unclear. Germline CDR1 and CDR2: MNHEY and SMNVEV (reference sequence). Between the trimmed V and J ends, which lost 0 bases and 7 bases, there was a span of 16 bases. CDR3 length: 16 residues. CDR3 in DNA: TGTGCCAGCAGTTTATCTGGGCTCTACCACCTGAATGAGCAGTTCTTC. This encodes CASSLSGLYHLNEQFF.

Worth noting for this clonotype: One junction end does not reproduce the germline sequence, and a read error may be involved. The V call is TRBV6-2 or TRBV6-3, the J call TRBJ1-1; D is ambiguous. This CDR3 spans 14 amino acids. Germline values: CDR1 MNHEY, CDR2 SVGEGT. The CDR3: CAGSRRSMNTEAFF. The CDR3 DNA follows: TGTGCCGGCAGCCGGAGGTCCATGAACACTGAAGCTTTCTTT.

J is TRBJ2-7 and V is TRBV14; perhaps D is TRBD1 or TRBD2 (5 bases each). CDR1 is SGHDN and CDR2 is FVKESK in the germline V gene. The CDR3 covers 14 residues. The V end lost 3 bases, the J end lost 6 bases, and 15 bases lay between the germline ends. DNA of the CDR3: TGTGCCAGCAGCCAGACCGGGACCTGGGGCGAGCAGTACGTC. Encoded protein: CASSQTGTWGEQYV.

This chain connects TRBV4-1 to TRBJ1-1, with TRBD1 as a possible D gene (5 bases). This CDR3 is 14 amino acids long. V lost 2 bases, J lost 6 bases, and 13 bases lay in between. Germline V gene lookup returns CDR1 MGHRA and CDR2 YSYEKL. The CDR3: CASSQLPGRPEAFF. For the CDR3, the DNA is TGCGCCAGCAGCCAATTACCAGGGAGACCTGAAGCTTTCTTT.

This clonotype was found a few times. The chain uses TRBV4-1 and TRBJ1-5; 7 nucleotides match TRBD1. V lost 1 base, J lost 2 bases, and 2 bases stayed unmatched. Looked up from germline, CDR1 is MGHRA and CDR2 is YSYEKL. This CDR3 contains 15 residues. The CDR3 sequence: CASSQGGGGNQPQHF. The DNA of the CDR3 is TGCGCCAGCAGCCAAGGAGGGGGCGGCAATCAGCCCCAGCATTTT.

The rearrangement uses TRBV10-3 and TRBJ1-1, with D hard to call. Germline V CDR1 and CDR2: ENHRY, SYGVKD. The V end was cut by 9 bases, the J end by 2 bases, with 10 bases between. There are 12 residues in the CDR3. The CDR3 spells CAIYPRNTEAFF. CDR3 DNA: TGTGCCATTTACCCCAGAAACACTGAAGCTTTCTTT.

The chain is built from TRBV28 and TRBJ2-3; a weak D match, TRBD1 (6 bases). Germline CDR1 reads MDHEN; CDR2 reads SYDVKM. Trimming removed 2 bases at V and 5 bases at J, with 11 bases between. The length of the CDR3 is 14 residues. CDR3 in amino acids: CASSLQGRIDTQYF. CDR3 DNA sequence: TGTGCCAGCAGTTTACAGGGGCGCATAGATACGCAGTATTTT.

The V call is TRBV15, the J call TRBJ2-1, with 8 bases fitting TRBD2. Germline trimming cut 1 base from V and 12 bases from J; bases unmatched to any gene: 5. Germline V gene sequence: CDR1 LNHNV, CDR2 YYDKDF (reference sequence). The length of the CDR3 is 13 residues. CDR3 sequence (DNA): TGTGCCACCAGCAGAGCGAAGCGGGGGCCGCAGTTCTTC. Protein: CATSRAKRGPQFF.

This clonotype has only a few counts. The chain links TRBV6-5 to TRBJ1-1; perhaps TRBD1 as D (5 bases). The germline V gene encodes CDR1 MNHEY and CDR2 SVGAGI. Trimming left V 5 bases short and J 0 bases short, with 10 bases between. The CDR3 is 14 residues long. As DNA, the CDR3 is TGTGCCAGCAGTCAGGACATTTTGAACACTGAAGCTTTCTTT. This gives the protein CASSQDILNTEAFF.

The chain uses TRBV20-1 and TRBJ1-2; TRBD1 might be the D (5 bases). V was shortened by 6 bases and J by 8 bases, with 19 bases between the two germline ends. The CDR3 runs 13 residues. Germline V gene data show CDR1 as DFQATT and CDR2 as SNEGSKA (reference sequence). The CDR3 protein is CSAPSGRERGYTF. CDR3 in DNA: TGCAGTGCCCCTTCGGGACGAGAGAGGGGCTACACCTTC.

Many counts were recorded for this clonotype. The chain combines TRBV7-6 with TRBJ2-1; 8 bases map to TRBD2. V lost 5 bases and J lost 12; bases outside the gene matches: 15. Germline loops: CDR1 SGHVS, CDR2 FNYEAQ. CDR3 length: 15 residues. CDR3 coding DNA: TGTGCCAGCAGCGCCTGGACTAGCCAAGTTACGTGGCAGTTCTTC. Amino acids: CASSAWTSQVTWQFF. Full variable domain (outside the CDR3, taken from reference TRBV7-6 and TRBJ2-1): GAGVSQSPRYKVTKRGQDVALRCDPISGHVSLYWYRQALGQGPEFLTYFNYEAQQDKSGLPNDRFSAERPEGSISTLTIQRTEQRDSAMYRCASSAWTSQVTWQFFGPGTRLTVL.

The gene calls are TRBV6-2 or TRBV6-3 and TRBJ2-5, with D unresolved. Trimming took 5 bases from V and 2 from J, leaving 15 bases between them. CDR1 and CDR2 (germline): MNHEY, SVGEGT. The CDR3 length is 15 residues. DNA for the CDR3: TGTGCCAGCAGTGCGCCGGGCCGCGCTCAAGAGACCCAGTACTTC. Encoded protein: CASSAPGRAQETQYF.

V is TRBV12-3 or TRBV12-4 and J is TRBJ2-3; 9 bases are shared with TRBD1. V was clipped by 6 bases and J by 4 bases; unmatched bases: 8. This CDR3 contains 15 residues. CDR3 amino acids: CASRSGQGVPDTQYF. In DNA form, the CDR3 reads TGTGCCAGCAGGTCGGGACAGGGAGTCCCAGATACGCAGTATTTT.

The chain is built from TRBV6-2 or TRBV6-3 and TRBJ2-3; TRBD1 is a possible D gene (5 bases). CDR1 and CDR2 from the germline V gene are MNHEY and SVGEGT. This CDR3 comprises 15 residues. The ends were cut back, 2 bases at V and 0 bases at J, with 9 bases in the middle. For the CDR3, the DNA is TGTGCCAGCAGTTACAAGGGGTCTAGCACAGATACGCAGTATTTT. This gives the protein CASSYKGSSTDTQYF.

The chain recombines TRBV27 with TRBJ1-1, with D unresolved. Germline V gene lookup returns CDR1 MNHEY and CDR2 SMNVEV (reference sequence). The CDR3 sequence is 16 residues long. V was clipped by 5 bases and J by 0 bases, with 16 bases between them. The CDR3 bases are TGTGCCAGCAGTCTGGACGCCCTTGGTGTGAACACTGAAGCTTTCTTT. Translated, it gives CASSLDALGVNTEAFF.

This clonotype turned up a few times. The gene calls are TRBV20-1 and TRBJ1-2, with a possible D match to TRBD1 (5 bases). V gave up 0 bases and J gave up 9 bases, with 20 bases separating them. The CDR3 loop spans 15 amino acids. The V gene's germline CDR1 is DFQATT and CDR2 SNEGSKA (reference sequence). Here the CDR3 DNA reads TGCAGTGCTAGAGATGGGGGGGTACCAGAAGATAGCTACACCTTC. This sequence encodes CSARDGGVPEDSYTF.

This clonotype was counted many times. The chain combines TRBV12-3 or TRBV12-4 with TRBJ2-5; TRBD2 aligns across 7 bases. This CDR3 is built from 15 residues. V lost 3 bases and J lost 1; bases outside the gene matches: 5. This CDR3 reads CASSFAGDLQETQYF. The CDR3 DNA sequence: TGTGCCAGCAGTTTTGCGGGGGACCTCCAAGAGACCCAGTACTTC.

The table lists this clonotype with many counts. V and J are TRBV6-5 and TRBJ1-4; no clear D gene. Per germline, CDR1 MNHEY and CDR2 SVGAGI. This CDR3 spans 13 amino acids. Between the trimmed V and J ends, which lost 8 bases and 0 bases, there was a span of 7 bases. The CDR3 region is CASQAATNEKLFF. CDR3 bases: TGTGCCAGCCAGGCCGCAACTAATGAAAAACTGTTTTTT.

The chain is built from TRBV6-8 and TRBJ2-7; D uncertain. CDR1 is MNHGY and CDR2 is SAAAGT in the germline V gene. The V gene lost 2 bases and the J gene lost 7 bases, with 6 bases spanning the gap. The CDR3 has 11 residues. Here the CDR3 DNA reads TGTGCCAGCAGTTACCTCCATGAGCAGTACTTC. It specifies CASSYLHEQYF.

V usage is TRBV7-9 and J usage is TRBJ1-1; D is undetermined. Between the trimmed V and J ends, which lost 3 bases and 3 bases, there was a span of 8 bases. Germline V gene lookup returns CDR1 SEHNR and CDR2 FQNEAQ (reference sequence). The CDR3 runs 13 residues. In nucleotides, the CDR3 is TGTGCCAGCAGCTTTGACGGGTACACTGAAGCTTTCTTT. Protein: CASSFDGYTEAFF.

V usage is TRBV6-1 and J usage is TRBJ2-3; 7 bases are shared with TRBD2. Germline CDR1 and CDR2: MNHNS and SASEGT. Trimming removed 8 bases from V and 1 base from J; junction bases left unmatched: 6. The CDR3 loop spans 14 amino acids. CDR3 coding DNA: TGTGCCAGCCCCGGCCGGGGGGGCACAGATACGCAGTATTTT. Translation gives CASPGRGGTDTQYF.

The chain is built from TRBV7-9 and TRBJ1-2; 10 nucleotides match TRBD1. The germline V gene has CDR1 SEHNR and CDR2 FQNEAQ (reference sequence). Unmatched junction bases numbered 14, after V lost 5 bases and J lost 2 bases. The CDR3 runs to 18 residues. The DNA for the CDR3 is TGTGCCAGCAGCACTCTGGCCCCGGGACAGGGGACCAACTATGGCTACACCTTC. Translated, it gives CASSTLAPGQGTNYGYTF. The full variable domain, with the rest looked up from reference TRBV7-9 and TRBJ1-2, is DTGVSQNPRHKITKRGQNVTFRCDPISEHNRLYWYRQTLGQGPEFLTYFQNEAQLEKSRLLSDRFSAERPKGSFSTLEIQRTEQGDSAMYLCASSTLAPGQGTNYGYTFGSGTRLTVV.

The sample holds a few counts of this clonotype. The chain links TRBV19 to TRBJ2-1; weak D call: TRBD1 (6 bases). The CDR3 length is 13 residues. Trimming took off 5 bases at V and 6 bases at J, with 11 bases between the two ends. Germline V CDR1 and CDR2: LNHDA, SQIVND (reference sequence). The CDR3 loop reads CASSPGHFNEQFF. In nucleotides, the CDR3 is TGTGCCAGTAGTCCGGGACACTTCAATGAGCAGTTCTTC.

This chain connects TRBV7-8 to TRBJ2-5, with 7 bases fitting TRBD2. V trimming: 5 bases; J trimming: 3 bases; junction bases outside the gene matches: 6. The CDR3 contains 14 residues. CDR1 is SGHVS and CDR2 is FQNEAQ in the germline V gene. The CDR3 DNA reads TGTGCCAGCAGCCTCACGGGGGGAAAAGAGACCCAGTACTTC. It translates to CASSLTGGKETQYF.

This clonotype was seen repeatedly, ten times or more. The chain joins TRBV5-4 to TRBJ2-1; the D is unclear. The CDR3 consists of 14 residues. V gave up 2 bases and J gave up 7 bases, with 13 bases separating them. CDR1 is SGHNT and CDR2 is YYREEE in the germline V gene (reference sequence). The CDR3 nucleotides are TGTGCCAGCAGCTTAATGATACAGTGGAATGAGCAGTTCTTC. The encoded protein is CASSLMIQWNEQFF.

This clonotype showed up just a few times. The CDR3 nucleotides are TGTGCCAGCAGTTACTCGACTAGCGGGACGGAGACCCAGTACTTC. Its protein product is CASSYSTSGTETQYF. The chain uses TRBV6-5 and TRBJ2-5; 11 nucleotides align to TRBD2. This CDR3 is 15 amino acids long. The germline CDR1 and CDR2 sequences are MNHEY and SVGAGI. Unmatched junction bases numbered 2, after V lost 0 bases and J lost 5 bases.

This clonotype was recorded only once. V gene TRBV19 combines with J gene TRBJ1-2, with 9 bases identical to TRBD1. J was trimmed by 4 bases and V by 6 bases; bases with no gene match: 6. The CDR3 is 14 residues long. Germline V gives CDR1 LNHDA, CDR2 SQIVND (reference sequence). The CDR3 nucleotides are TGTGCCAGTAGGGTGACAGGGGGGGCCTATGGCTACACCTTC. Protein sequence: CASRVTGGAYGYTF.